The present entry profiles one T cell receptor beta chain with its context. These data originate in a study of blood T cell repertoires in COVID-19. Study context: The samples span acute and convalescent COVID-19 from the United States, Italy and Spain.

V gave up 4 bases and J gave up 2 bases; unmatched junction bases: 4. The CDR3 is 15 amino acids. Germline CDR1 reads LGHDT; CDR2 reads YNNKEL (reference sequence). Libraries were prepared by immunoSEQ multiplex PCR; TCRdb keeps only in-frame clonotypes and omits some of them. The table records some 370,000 clones, around 87% of them present only once. The V call is TRBV3-1 (or the pseudogene TRBV3-2), the J call TRBJ2-7, with TRBD2 matching over 11 bases. The material sequenced was peripheral blood. The TCR sequence derives from a woman under 40 with COVID-19, enrolled during active disease. The CDR3 protein is CASSPGTSGTYEQYF. The CDR3 DNA reads TGTGCCAGCAGCCCCGGGACTAGCGGCACCTACGAGCAGTACTTC.